The source of this T cell receptor beta chain is a study of blood T cell repertoires in COVID-19. The wider study: Researchers got acute and convalescent COVID-19 samples from the United States, Italy and Spain. PBMCs, B-cell-depleted T cells, or T cells were the source of the cDNA or gDNA that made up the material.

Original processing methods: It was from reference gene primer amplification that nucleated cell counts were estimated. Here immunoSEQ multiplex PCR was the method, and the copy in TCRdb shows in-frame clones only, minus some. V, J and clone size were drawn from that table, and D and trimming were deduced from the DNA. Of about 170,000 clones detected, over 65% appear once; the ten largest clones hold around 8.1%. The ends lost 0 bases at V and 4 bases at J; junction bases unmatched: 4. CDR3 length equals 15 residues. Germline-derived CDR1 and CDR2 are SGHRS and YFSETQ. The TCR comes from a man aged 60 to 69 with acute or convalescent COVID-19. The gene calls are TRBV5-1 and TRBJ2-7, with 10 nucleotides matching TRBD2. The source material was peripheral blood. The chain's CDR3 is CASSLESGGAYEQYF. The DNA of the CDR3 is TGCGCCAGCAGCTTGGAAAGCGGGGGGGCGTACGAGCAGTACTTC.